This T cell receptor beta chain was identified in a study of T cells in Graves' hyperthyroidism and ophthalmopathy (dated by TCRdb to the late 2010s). Study-wide context: Peripheral blood was sampled at the time of initial diagnosis, prior to any treatment. A discovery cohort of around 100 patients, roughly 43 with Graves' ophthalmopathy and about 60 with stable Graves' hyperthyroidism, was used to find distinguishing TCR V-J signatures. An independent validation cohort of some 18 hyperthyroidism patients and 17 patients who later progressed to ophthalmopathy tested prospective prediction of ophthalmopathy. The roughly 100 discovery patients were randomly split 7:3 into training and test sets. In about 6 Graves' hyperthyroidism patients, the study also compared T-cell repertoires from thyroid tissue with T-cell repertoires from blood. After blood sampling, hyperthyroidism patients were treated with methimazole at a starting dose of 30 mg daily, and ophthalmopathy patients were treated with high-dose intravenous methylprednisolone. The paper describes TCR Vbeta CDR3 sequencing of about 140 peripheral blood samples, made up of 43 ophthalmopathy patients, some 80 hyperthyroidism patients and around 17 progressor patients.

Here is what the overall study found, with its caveats: A model built on a 13 V-J signature distinguished ophthalmopathy from stable hyperthyroidism, reaching roughly 88% sensitivity and around 81% specificity in cross-validation and 80%/75% in testing. During validation, the model predicted progression to ophthalmopathy a median of approximately 6 months ahead of onset, with 60% to 71% sensitivity and more than 72% specificity. Blood samples also contained most of the expanded thyroid clonotypes (frequency above 0.001), which suggests that blood repertoires may reflect thyroid immune responses. No statistical method was used to set the sample size in advance, and investigators knew the group allocation.

This clonotype came up many times. Its antigen remains unidentified. Base qualities were left out, and no much larger clone turns up one base away. Amplification of TCR beta CDR3 regions was carried out from RNA transcripts. A first-round RT-PCR of the TCR CDR3 used the HTBI primer set with the Qiagen OneStep RT-PCR kit. Libraries were constructed in a second round of multiplex PCR, after which size selection and purification were performed. Paired-end sequencing of the libraries was performed with 100 bp reads on an Illumina HiSeq2000. Turning to the authors' computational methods: SOAPnuke was used to process the raw data, removing reads that contained adapters or uncalled bases, had a mean Phred below 15, or lacked an exact match to the constant primer or identifier. COPE v1.2.5 was used to merge high-quality paired reads, and clonotypes were defined as unique nucleotide sequences. MiTCR v1.1 was used to align clonotypes to the IMGT TRBV, TRBD and TRBJ reference segments. Analysis was restricted to V-J combinations with a frequency above 0.0001, which covered approximately 99% of repertoires. The TCS score was defined as the ratio of F50 (clonal expansion) to E x V (chaos), calculated using BLOSUM62-based TCRdist between CDR3 peptides within each V-J. Welch's t-statistics and random forest reduced fewer than 550 V-J features to 13, which were used in a naive Bayes classifier (R e1071). TCRdb trimmed the raw reads at Q25, called clones with MiXCR and kept productive beta chains. Here each entry gathers all rows of one CDR3 protein and keeps the most common genes and DNA. These V and J calls originate from TCRdb's pipeline instead of the authors' own analysis. A total of about 480,000 distinct CDR3 sequences appear in this sample, approximately 15% of them only once. The ten largest account for 15% to 20% of the sample.

From V the trimming removes 7 bases and from J it removes 7 bases, while the gene matches leave 9 bases of the junction unaccounted for. From the germline V gene, CDR1 is KGHDR and CDR2 is SFDVKD. The CDR3 contains 14 residues, cysteine and phenylalanine counted. The CDR3 DNA has 42 bases and is translated from base 1. Stable Graves' hyperthyroidism was defined as no progression to ophthalmopathy during 18 months of follow-up. The hyperthyroidism patients were between 18 and 65 years old and newly diagnosed, with a disease duration of less than 2 months. Exclusion was applied to patients with uncontrolled infections, other autoimmune diseases, pregnancy or lactation. Clinical symptoms, serum thyroxine and TRAb, thyroid ultrasound, and orbital computed tomography formed the basis for the diagnoses. Ficoll-Paque density gradient centrifugation was used to isolate PBMCs from about 9 ml of fresh peripheral blood. Total RNA was extracted with Trizol reagent, and quality was checked on an Agilent 2100 Bioanalyzer.

Rearrangement joined TRBV24-1 to TRBJ2-7, and 10 bases in between align with TRBD2. The TCR originated in a woman aged 18-29 years with Graves' hyperthyroidism. The source material was blood. The DNA is TGTGCCACCAGGGGGGCTGGGGGACTAGCGGAGCAGTACTTC. This gives the protein CATRGAGGLAEQYF.